Listed below are T cell receptor beta chains from one sample, sequenced in a study of vaccination and CD4 T cells after COVID-19. The antigens of these receptors remain unknown. TCRdb analysed the PCR reads with MiXCR anew, one entry per CDR3 protein. The sample lists about 7,100 distinct CDR3 sequences; around three fifths were seen once. The sequencing input was CD4+ T cells from blood, cultured in vitro. These receptors were taken from a human donor who had recovered from COVID-19. The CDR3 runs from the conserved cysteine through the conserved F or W. D genes are given only for firm matches. Clone size is not always given. Where it is, it says once, few, many or a class for expanded clones.

v_call: TRBV1
d_call: .
j_call: TRBJ1-2
cdr3_length: 16
clone_size: .
cdr3_aa: CTSSSGTGAPNYGYTF
cdr3_nt: TGCACCAGCAGCTCCGGGACAGGGGCCCCTAACTATGGCTACACCTTC

v_call: TRBV29-1
d_call: TRBD1
j_call: TRBJ1-1
cdr3_length: 15
clone_size: .
cdr3_aa: CSAGTGWGMNTEAFF
cdr3_nt: TGCAGCGCCGGGACAGGGTGGGGGATGAACACTGAAGCTTTCTTT

v_call: TRBV7-3
d_call: TRBD2
j_call: TRBJ2-5
cdr3_length: 16
clone_size: .
cdr3_aa: CASSLNGLAGQETQYF
cdr3_nt: TGTGCCAGCAGCTTAAATGGACTAGCGGGGCAAGAGACCCAGTACTTC

v_call: TRBV9
d_call: .
j_call: TRBJ1-1
cdr3_length: 18
clone_size: .
cdr3_aa: CASSAFTGAGRMNTEAFF
cdr3_nt: TGTGCCAGCAGCGCATTCACGGGGGCAGGTAGGATGAACACTGAAGCTTTCTTT

v_call: TRBV27
d_call: .
j_call: TRBJ1-1
cdr3_length: 13
clone_size: .
cdr3_aa: CASSFGLGQEAFF
cdr3_nt: TGTGCCAGCAGTTTTGGTTTAGGACAGGAAGCTTTCTTT

v_call: TRBV20-1
d_call: .
j_call: TRBJ1-2
cdr3_length: 12
clone_size: .
cdr3_aa: CSAATGNYGYTF
cdr3_nt: TGCAGTGCGGCGACGGGGAACTATGGCTACACCTTC

v_call: TRBV4-2
d_call: .
j_call: TRBJ1-2
cdr3_length: 15
clone_size: once
cdr3_aa: CASSQDSMTAYGYTF
cdr3_nt: TGTGCCAGCAGCCAAGATTCGATGACCGCCTATGGCTACACCTTC

v_call: TRBV7-3
d_call: TRBD2
j_call: TRBJ2-7
cdr3_length: 14
clone_size: .
cdr3_aa: CASSRTSGSSEQYF
cdr3_nt: TGTGCCAGCAGTCGGACTAGCGGGAGTAGCGAGCAGTACTTC

v_call: TRBV15
d_call: .
j_call: TRBJ2-6
cdr3_length: 16
clone_size: .
cdr3_aa: CATSREAGTGANVLTF
cdr3_nt: TGTGCCACCAGCAGAGAAGCAGGGACTGGGGCCAACGTCCTGACTTTC

v_call: TRBV11-2
d_call: .
j_call: TRBJ1-6
cdr3_length: 13
clone_size: .
cdr3_aa: CASSSDSYSPLHF
cdr3_nt: TGTGCCAGCAGCTCGGACAGTTATTCACCCCTCCACTTT

v_call: TRBV5-1
d_call: TRBD1
j_call: TRBJ2-1
cdr3_length: 16
clone_size: .
cdr3_aa: CASSPRELTGGNEQFF
cdr3_nt: TGCGCCAGCAGCCCCCGCGAGCTAACAGGGGGGAATGAGCAGTTCTTC

v_call: TRBV6-1
d_call: .
j_call: TRBJ1-5
cdr3_length: 14
clone_size: .
cdr3_aa: CASSPGGTNQPQHF
cdr3_nt: TGTGCCAGCAGCCCGGGAGGGACTAATCAGCCCCAGCATTTT

v_call: TRBV20-1
d_call: TRBD1
j_call: TRBJ1-5
cdr3_length: 13
clone_size: .
cdr3_aa: CSATGGVNQPQHF
cdr3_nt: TGCAGTGCTACAGGGGGCGTCAATCAGCCCCAGCATTTT

v_call: TRBV20-1
d_call: .
j_call: TRBJ1-4
cdr3_length: 13
clone_size: large
cdr3_aa: CSARLSTNEKLFF
cdr3_nt: TGCAGTGCAAGGCTTTCAACTAATGAAAAACTGTTTTTT

v_call: TRBV15
d_call: .
j_call: TRBJ1-1
cdr3_length: 15
clone_size: few
cdr3_aa: CATSRDGLRGTEAFF
cdr3_nt: TGTGCCACCAGCAGAGATGGCCTCAGGGGCACTGAAGCTTTCTTT

v_call: TRBV7-9
d_call: .
j_call: TRBJ2-7
cdr3_length: 14
clone_size: .
cdr3_aa: CASSTVPAFYEQYF
cdr3_nt: TGTGCCAGCAGCACAGTACCGGCCTTCTACGAGCAGTACTTC

v_call: TRBV19
d_call: .
j_call: TRBJ1-1
cdr3_length: 13
clone_size: .
cdr3_aa: CASSMRGNTEAFF
cdr3_nt: TGTGCCAGTAGTATGAGAGGAAACACTGAAGCTTTCTTT

v_call: TRBV2
d_call: TRBD2
j_call: TRBJ2-3
cdr3_length: 14
clone_size: once
cdr3_aa: CASRLAGGTDTQYF
cdr3_nt: TGTGCCAGCCGACTAGCGGGGGGGACAGATACGCAGTATTTT

v_call: TRBV11-3
d_call: .
j_call: TRBJ1-1
cdr3_length: 13
clone_size: few
cdr3_aa: CASSLRGYTEAFF
cdr3_nt: TGTGCCAGCAGCTTAAGGGGGTACACTGAAGCTTTCTTT

v_call: TRBV6-1
d_call: .
j_call: TRBJ2-3
cdr3_length: 15
clone_size: .
cdr3_aa: CASSGGGGRSDTQYF
cdr3_nt: TGTGCCAGCAGTGGTGGGGGGGGCCGATCAGATACGCAGTATTTT

v_call: TRBV4-2
d_call: .
j_call: TRBJ2-7
cdr3_length: 14
clone_size: .
cdr3_aa: CASSQGIISYEQYF
cdr3_nt: TGTGCCAGCAGCCAAGGCATAATCAGCTACGAGCAGTACTTC

v_call: TRBV6-1
d_call: .
j_call: TRBJ1-3
cdr3_length: 16
clone_size: .
cdr3_aa: CASSPSGDRSGNTIYF
cdr3_nt: TGTGCCAGCAGCCCGTCCGGTGACAGGTCTGGAAACACCATATATTTT

v_call: TRBV6-5
d_call: TRBD1
j_call: TRBJ1-6
cdr3_length: 17
clone_size: once
cdr3_aa: CASSFGQGPPYNSPLHF
cdr3_nt: TGTGCCAGCAGTTTTGGACAGGGGCCACCCTATAATTCACCCCTCCACTTT